Listed here is a single T cell receptor beta chain. Its target is unknown. After 5'RACE with constant-segment primers, TCR alpha and TCR beta cDNA libraries carrying sample barcodes and UMIs were obtained. TCRdb re-derived calls from the 5' RACE reads in MiXCR, one entry per CDR3 protein. The table lists about 400,000 distinct CDR3 sequences, around a quarter of them singletons. V lost 5 bases to trimming and J lost 4 bases, with 14 bases between them. The CDR3 spans 14 residues. Germline V gene sequence: CDR1 SGHTA, CDR2 FQGTGA. This sample is part of a study of T-cell memory formation after mild COVID-19. Whole-study findings and limits: CD4/CD8 balance characterized clones contracting day 15 to 85, and CD4+ skew characterized later expanders.

Sample: PBMCs or a T cell subset sorted from them (not recorded which). V is TRBV7-3 and J is TRBJ1-2, with D possibly being TRBD1 (6 bases). The sequence derives from an adult woman who had mild COVID-19 (a few samples of this study predate the infection). Cell type and time point are not known. CDR3 in amino acids: CASSPSTGSYGYTF. In nucleotides, the CDR3 is TGTGCCAGCAGCCCGTCCACAGGGAGCTATGGCTACACCTTC.